The 23 T cell receptor beta chains below come from one sample, sequenced in a study of cytomegalovirus exposure and HLA in healthy donors. The PCR ran on 60 Vbeta and 13 Jbeta primers. Produced via immunoSEQ multiplex PCR; TCRdb's table is partial and in-frame only. The sample holds around 150,000 clones; about 60% are singletons and the top ten take about 7.1%. Sequenced input: PBMCs. The receptors originated from a woman aged 60 to 75 in good health and CMV-seropositive.

This clone appeared a few times. V gene TRBV19 combines with J gene TRBJ1-5, with D tentatively TRBD1 (6 bases). Looked up from germline, CDR1 is LNHDA and CDR2 is SQIVND (reference sequence). There are 13 residues in the CDR3. The germline V and J ends were trimmed by 7 bases and 1 base, with 8 bases remaining between them. The CDR3 protein is CASTGESNQPQHF. The CDR3 DNA sequence: TGTGCCAGTACAGGGGAAAGCAATCAGCCCCAGCATTTT.

The rearrangement uses TRBV2 and TRBJ2-5, with 8 positions matching TRBD1. The V segment lost 8 bases and the J segment 5 bases; nucleotides outside the gene matches: 10. CDR1 and CDR2 from the germline V gene are SNHLY and FYNNEI. This CDR3 contains 14 residues. The CDR3 loop reads CASGPIRGQETQYF. CDR3 bases: TGTGCCAGCGGCCCCATCAGGGGGCAGGAGACCCAGTACTTC.

V usage is TRBV4-2 and J usage is TRBJ2-4, with D tentatively TRBD2 (6 bases). This CDR3 contains 13 residues. V was shortened by 0 bases and J by 16 bases, with 16 bases between the two germline ends. Germline CDR1 LGHNA, CDR2 YNFKEQ. In DNA, the CDR3 is TGTGCCAGCAGCCAAGATCGTCCGGGAGCCGGATACTTC. Protein sequence: CASSQDRPGAGYF.

V and J are TRBV7-2 and TRBJ2-7, with a weak D call TRBD2 (6 bases). The CDR3 totals 14 residues. V was clipped by 0 bases and J by 3 bases, with 9 bases between them. CDR1 SGHTA and CDR2 FQGNSA come from the germline V gene. The CDR3 loop reads CASSLAEGGYEQYF. Written as DNA, the CDR3 is TGTGCCAGCAGCTTAGCGGAGGGCGGCTACGAGCAGTACTTC.

This clone was counted only a few times. The gene calls are TRBV19 and TRBJ2-7, with TRBD2 identical over 9 bases. This CDR3 is built from 13 residues. Losses at the gene ends were 8 bases for V and 5 bases for J; bases not matched to a gene: 7. CDR1 LNHDA and CDR2 SQIVND come from the germline V gene (reference sequence). The CDR3 DNA is TGTGCCAGTGCGGGAGGGCCGTGGGACGAGCAGTACTTC. It yields the protein CASAGGPWDEQYF. Combining the CDR3 with reference TRBV19 and TRBJ2-7 gives the whole variable domain DGGITQSPKYLFRKEGQNVTLSCEQNLNHDAMYWYRQDPGQGLRLIYYSQIVNDFQKGDIAEGYSVSREKKESFPLTVTSAQKNPTAFYLCASAGGPWDEQYFGPGTRLTVT.

V is TRBV7-2 and J is TRBJ2-6, with 7 nucleotides matching TRBD1. J was trimmed by 0 bases and V by 3 bases; bases with no gene match: 2. The CDR3 has 16 amino acids. CDR1 is SGHTA, CDR2 FQGNSA, per germline. CDR3: CASSFPGGSGANVLTF. The CDR3 coding sequence is TGTGCCAGCAGCTTTCCAGGGGGCTCTGGGGCCAACGTCCTGACTTTC.

V usage is TRBV5-6 and J usage is TRBJ2-7; 10 nucleotides align to TRBD1. Germline assignment: CDR1 SGHDT and CDR2 YYEEEE. The junction had 3 bases not matched to a gene; V was cut back by 0 bases and J by 9 bases. The CDR3 sequence is 13 residues long. The CDR3 region is CASSLGQGAGQYF. The DNA for the CDR3 is TGTGCCAGCAGCTTGGGACAGGGGGCAGGGCAGTACTTC. Using reference TRBV5-6 and TRBJ2-7 for the parts outside the CDR3, the full variable domain is DAGVTQSPTHLIKTRGQQVTLRCSPKSGHDTVSWYQQALGQGPQFIFQYYEEEERQRGNFPDRFSGHQFPNYSSELNVNALLLGDSALYLCASSLGQGAGQYFGPGTRLTVT.

The chain has TRBV5-4 and TRBJ2-2; 14 bases are shared with TRBD2. The CDR3 extends over 16 amino acids. The germline V gene encodes CDR1 SGHNT and CDR2 YYREEE (reference sequence). The V segment lost 4 bases and the J segment 7 bases; nucleotides outside the gene matches: 6. The chain's CDR3 is CASSLGLAGAGGELFF. DNA of the CDR3: TGTGCCAGCAGCCTGGGACTAGCGGGAGCGGGCGGGGAGCTGTTTTTT. Combining the CDR3 with reference TRBV5-4 and TRBJ2-2 gives the whole variable domain ETGVTQSPTHLIKTRGQQVTLRCSSQSGHNTVSWYQQALGQGPQFIFQYYREEENGRGNFPPRFSGLQFPNYSSELNVNALELDDSALYLCASSLGLAGAGGELFFGEGSRLTVL.

The rearrangement uses TRBV7-2 and TRBJ1-1; tentative D call: TRBD1 (6 bases). Trimming took off 5 bases at V and 1 base at J, with 14 bases between the two ends. In germline, CDR1 is SGHTA, CDR2 FQGNSA. The CDR3 length is 15 residues. CDR3 bases: TGTGCCAGCAGCGTACAGGGTCTTAGGAACACTGAAGCTTTCTTT. Amino acid sequence: CASSVQGLRNTEAFF.

This clone was recorded once. The gene calls are TRBV29-1 and TRBJ2-1; 10 nucleotides agree with TRBD1. CDR1 is SQVTM and CDR2 is ANQGSEA in the germline V gene. CDR3 length: 14 residues. V lost 3 bases, J lost 8 bases, and 7 bases stayed unmatched. This CDR3 reads CSVEETGGLDEQFF. CDR3 in DNA: TGCAGCGTTGAGGAGACAGGGGGCTTGGATGAGCAGTTCTTC.

This chain connects TRBV28 to TRBJ2-7; D might be TRBD2 (6 bases). V lost 2 bases and J lost 0, with 8 bases in between. Germline assignment: CDR1 MDHEN and CDR2 SYDVKM. The length of the CDR3 is 14 residues. This CDR3 is CASSLAGSSYEQYF. The CDR3 bases are TGTGCCAGCAGTTTAGCGGGGAGCTCCTACGAGCAGTACTTC.

The V call is TRBV6-1, the J call TRBJ2-1; 8 nucleotides match TRBD1. Germline CDR1 is MNHNS and CDR2 is SASEGT. J lost 5 bases, V lost 6 bases, and 3 bases had no gene match. CDR3 size: 13 residues. The CDR3 nucleotides are TGTGCCAGCAGAGGGACAGGCCACAATGAGCAGTTCTTC. This gives the protein CASRGTGHNEQFF.

The genes are TRBV7-8 and TRBJ2-7; D remains unclear. The V end was cut by 0 bases, the J end by 6 bases, with 9 bases between. This CDR3 has 13 residues. Germline V gene data show CDR1 as SGHVS and CDR2 as FQNEAQ. The CDR3 loop is CASSLAPRFEQYF. CDR3 DNA sequence: TGTGCCAGCAGCTTAGCGCCCAGGTTCGAGCAGTACTTC.

This clone came up once. The J gene is TRBJ1-1, the V gene TRBV27; 7 positions match TRBD1. There are 15 residues in the CDR3. Per the germline V gene, CDR1 is MNHEY and CDR2 is SMNVEV (reference sequence). Germline trimming cut 0 bases from V and 4 bases from J; bases unmatched to any gene: 5. The CDR3 here is CASSLSWTGGTEAFF. CDR3 DNA sequence: TGTGCCAGCAGTTTATCTTGGACAGGAGGCACTGAAGCTTTCTTT.

The V call is TRBV7-2, the J call TRBJ1-3; the match to TRBD1 covers 9 bases. The CDR3 loop spans 18 amino acids. CDR1 is SGHTA and CDR2 is FQGNSA in the germline V gene. Trimming cost V 0 bases and J 4 bases; bases outside gene matches: 10. The CDR3 region has the DNA TGTGCCAGCAGCTTAGCCCCTTTACAGGGGGCTGGCGGAAACACCATATATTTT. Translated, it gives CASSLAPLQGAGGNTIYF. Drawing the rest from reference TRBV7-2 and TRBJ1-3, the complete variable domain is GAGVSQSPSNKVTEKGKDVELRCDPISGHTALYWYRQSLGQGLEFLIYFQGNSAPDKSGLPSDRFSAERTGGSVSTLTIQRTQQEDSAVYLCASSLAPLQGAGGNTIYFGEGSWLTVV.

The V and J genes are TRBV10-3 and TRBJ1-1; D is possibly TRBD1 (5 bases). CDR3 length equals 15 residues. V was pared by 0 bases and J by 1 base, with 9 bases between. CDR1 and CDR2 from the germline V gene are ENHRY and SYGVKD. CDR3 DNA: TGTGCCATCAGTGAGTCGATGGGGCCGAACACTGAAGCTTTCTTT. Translating gives CAISESMGPNTEAFF.

V gene TRBV6-6 combines with J gene TRBJ2-3; D unresolved. The CDR3 runs 14 residues. Germline V CDR1 and CDR2: MNHNY, SVGAGI (reference sequence). The V end was cut by 2 bases, the J end by 7 bases, with 13 bases between. The CDR3 DNA reads TGTGCCAGCAGTTACGATTCATGGGCGCATACGCAGTATTTT. It translates to CASSYDSWAHTQYF.

This chain links TRBV5-1 with TRBJ2-1; 7 positions agree with TRBD2. V lost 4 bases to trimming and J lost 7 bases; unmatched junction nucleotides: 17. The CDR3 has 17 amino acids. The V gene's germline CDR1 is SGHRS and CDR2 YFSETQ. CDR3 region: CASSPGLETGTGNEQFF. In nucleotides, the CDR3 is TGCGCCAGCAGCCCAGGACTAGAAACCGGGACTGGGAATGAGCAGTTCTTC. The whole variable domain, remainder taken from reference TRBV5-1 and TRBJ2-1, is KAGVTQTPRYLIKTRGQQVTLSCSPISGHRSVSWYQQTPGQGLQFLFEYFSETQRNKGNFPGRFSGRQFSNSRSEMNVSTLELGDSALYLCASSPGLETGTGNEQFFGPGTRLTVL.

The chain carries TRBV5-1 and TRBJ2-1, with TRBD2 matching 11 bases. Germline V lookup: CDR1 SGHRS, CDR2 YFSETQ. Unmatched junction bases numbered 8, after V lost 1 base and J lost 8 bases. The CDR3 has 16 amino acids. Written as DNA, the CDR3 is TGCGCCAGCAGCTTGCAGGCTAGCGGGAGGAAGGATGAGCAGTTCTTC. Translation: CASSLQASGRKDEQFF.

This clone has a handful of counts. The chain uses TRBV4-1 and TRBJ2-7, with 7 nucleotides matching TRBD2. J lost 5 bases, V lost 0 bases, and 4 bases had no gene match. The CDR3 covers 14 residues. The germline V gene encodes CDR1 MGHRA and CDR2 YSYEKL. The CDR3 loop reads CASSQDQTSNEQYF. CDR3 DNA: TGCGCCAGCAGCCAAGATCAGACTAGCAACGAGCAGTACTTC.

The chain employs TRBV19 and TRBJ2-1; 10 bases are a match to TRBD2. Germline assignment: CDR1 LNHDA and CDR2 SQIVND (reference sequence). Trimming removed 6 bases from V and 0 bases from J; junction bases left unmatched: 8. This CDR3 comprises 17 residues. CDR3: CASRAARTSGSYNEQFF. The CDR3 DNA follows: TGTGCCAGTAGAGCCGCTCGGACTAGCGGCTCCTACAATGAGCAGTTCTTC.

The chain has TRBV9 and TRBJ1-1; D is ambiguous. The CDR3 is 16 residues long. CDR1 and CDR2 from the germline V gene are SGDLS and YYNGEE. The germline V and J ends were trimmed by 4 bases and 1 base, with 17 bases remaining between them. The CDR3 DNA reads TGTGCCAGCAGCATCTCTCCTACGGCGGGGAACACTGAAGCTTTCTTT. Translated, it gives CASSISPTAGNTEAFF.

This clone was seen a handful of times. This sequence joins TRBV2 and TRBJ1-1; D may be TRBD1 (6 bases). CDR3 length equals 14 residues. Germline CDR1 reads SNHLY; CDR2 reads FYNNEI. The ends were cut back, 6 bases at V and 1 base at J, with 12 bases in the middle. The CDR3 sequence: CASSYRVGNTEAFF. The CDR3 coding sequence is TGTGCCAGCAGCTACAGGGTAGGGAACACTGAAGCTTTCTTT.